This TCR beta chain derives from a study of technical replicates of blood from a handful of donors. The germline CDR1 and CDR2 sequences are SGDLS and YYNGEE. Trimming stripped 2 bases from V and 1 base from J, with 8 bases between. The CDR3 is made up of 14 amino acids. The method was immunoSEQ multiplex PCR; TCRdb's version includes in-frame clones alone and lacks a portion of them. Of almost 65,000 clones listed, roughly 86% are singletons. The TCR originated in a human donor in good health. Some clones in this sample may be carry-over from other donors' samples. The sample taken for sequencing was PBMCs. This sequence joins TRBV9 and TRBJ2-3; D might be TRBD2 (6 bases). DNA for the CDR3: TGTGCCAGCAGCGTGTGGGGGGGCACAGATACGCAGTATTTT. Its translation: CASSVWGGTDTQYF.